This TCR beta chain was profiled in a study of neoadjuvant nivolumab and ipilimumab in lung cancer. Of note for this clone: The antigen is unknown.

V was pared by 4 bases and J by 1 base, with 10 bases between. CDR3 length: 13 residues. CDR1 and CDR2 (germline): GTSNPN, SVGIG (reference sequence). Clones were sequenced by immunoSEQ multiplex PCR, and TCRdb holds only the in-frame ones, with some missing. The sample lists some 43,000 clones; 75% to 90% were seen once. Whole-study results and caveats: Only a single major-pathologic-response sample was available for clonality analysis. Higher pretherapy blood TCR richness went with higher resected-tumor richness. Compared with tumor-adjacent uninvolved lung, resected tumors showed greater richness and clonality.

The chain links TRBV30 to TRBJ1-1; D unclear. The origin of this receptor is an adult with non-small cell lung cancer. Some clones in this sample may be carry-over from other donors' samples. The material sequenced was blood, taken before neoadjuvant nivolumab, alone or with ipilimumab. CDR3 region: CAWKVEGNTEAFF. The CDR3 nucleotides read TGTGCCTGGAAAGTCGAGGGGAACACTGAAGCTTTCTTT.